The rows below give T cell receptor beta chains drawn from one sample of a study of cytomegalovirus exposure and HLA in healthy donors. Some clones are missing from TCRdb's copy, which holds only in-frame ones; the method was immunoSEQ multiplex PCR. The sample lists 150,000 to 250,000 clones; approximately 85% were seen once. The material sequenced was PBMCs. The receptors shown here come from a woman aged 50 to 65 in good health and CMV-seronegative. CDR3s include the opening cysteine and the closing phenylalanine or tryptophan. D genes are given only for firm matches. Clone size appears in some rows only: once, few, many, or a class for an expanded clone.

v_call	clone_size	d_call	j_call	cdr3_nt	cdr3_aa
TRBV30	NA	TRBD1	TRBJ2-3	TGTGCCTCAAAGGACAGGGTGGGTACAGATACGCAGTATTTT	CASKDRVGTDTQYF
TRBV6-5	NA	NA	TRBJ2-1	TGTGCCACCGGGCGGGGTGAGCAGTTCTTC	CATGRGEQFF
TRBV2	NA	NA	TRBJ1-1	TGTGCCAGCGGCGAAGACAGGACGAACACTGAAGCTTTCTTT	CASGEDRTNTEAFF
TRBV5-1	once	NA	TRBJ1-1	TGCGCCAGCAGCTTACTTCAAAACACTGAAGCTTTCTTT	CASSLLQNTEAFF
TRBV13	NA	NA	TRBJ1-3	TGTGCCAGCAGCACCGAGATAGCCGACAGGCCTTCCTCTGGAAACACCATATATTTT	CASSTEIADRPSSGNTIYF
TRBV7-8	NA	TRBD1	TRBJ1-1	TGTGCCAGCAGCTTAGCGACGGCAGGGGGAACTGAAGCTTTCTTT	CASSLATAGGTEAFF
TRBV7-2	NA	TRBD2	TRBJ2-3	TGTGCCAGCAGCTCCCTGGGACTAGTGTTGGATACGCAGTATTTT	CASSSLGLVLDTQYF
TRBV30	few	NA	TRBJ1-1	TGTGCCTGGAGTGTACCACAGGGTTTAATAGAAGCTTTCTTT	CAWSVPQGLIEAFF
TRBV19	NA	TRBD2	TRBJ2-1	TGTGCCAGTACCCCTCTTGAAGGCGGGAGGGCCCTTGAGCAGTTCTTC	CASTPLEGGRALEQFF
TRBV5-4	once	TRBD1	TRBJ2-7	TGTGCCAGCAGTCAAGGACAGGATCCCTACGAGCAGTACTTC	CASSQGQDPYEQYF
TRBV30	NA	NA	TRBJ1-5	TGTGCCTGGAAAGGTCAGGGTTTCCAGCCCCAGCATTTT	CAWKGQGFQPQHF
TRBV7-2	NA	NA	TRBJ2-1	TGTGCCAGCAGCTTAGGGGTAGGGGGCTCCTACAATGAGCAGTTCTTC	CASSLGVGGSYNEQFF
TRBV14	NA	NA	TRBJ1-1	TGTGCCAGCAGCCAAGTTTGGGCCACTGAAGCTTTCTTT	CASSQVWATEAFF
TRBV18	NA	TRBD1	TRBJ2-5	TGTGCCAGCTCACCCCGACAGGGGGAATCAGAGACCCAGTACTTC	CASSPRQGESETQYF
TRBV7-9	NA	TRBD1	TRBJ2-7	TGTGCCGGCAGCCAGCCTCCGGGACAGAGCTCCTACGAGCAGTACTTC	CAGSQPPGQSSYEQYF
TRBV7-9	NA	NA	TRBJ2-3	TGTGCCAGCAGCTTAGGACGAGGCGGGGTGAGCACAGATACGCAGTATTTT	CASSLGRGGVSTDTQYF
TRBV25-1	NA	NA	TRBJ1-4	TGTGCCAGCAGTGATACAGGGTCGCCTAATGAAAAACTGTTTTTT	CASSDTGSPNEKLFF
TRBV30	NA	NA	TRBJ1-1	TGTGCCTGGAGTTCTCTCTCGAACACTGAAGCTTTCTTT	CAWSSLSNTEAFF
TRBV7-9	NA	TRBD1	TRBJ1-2	TGTGCCAGCAGCTTAGTAAACCTTGGACAGGGGGCCTTCTATGGCTACACCTTC	CASSLVNLGQGAFYGYTF
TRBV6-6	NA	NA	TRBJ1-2	TGTGCCAGCAGTCTCTCCGTCTCCTATGGCTACACCTTC	CASSLSVSYGYTF